This T cell receptor beta chain was sequenced in a study of T cell responses to AZD1222 COVID-19 vaccine. Study outcomes and limitations: Donors in the cohort were predominantly white British and more often female, and clonal diversity was possibly underestimated. An increase in Spike-specific TCR breadth and depth was observed after two AZD1222 doses.

Note on this clone: The antigen is unknown.

Germline lookup yields CDR1 LGHDT and CDR2 YNNKEL (reference sequence). Trimming removed 1 base from V and 4 bases from J, with 13 bases in between. The CDR3 is made up of 15 amino acids. The protocol was immunoSEQ multiplex PCR, while the TCRdb copy is restricted to in-frame clones and leaves out a portion. The sample has more than 100,000 clones, approximately 90% seen once. This TCR was sampled from an adult in good health. The chain employs TRBV3-1 (or the pseudogene TRBV3-2) and TRBJ1-2; D remains unclear. The sequences come from peripheral blood, collected on day 0 of AZD1222 vaccination. The DNA for the CDR3 is TGTGCCAGCAGCCAAGCCCGGGCGGGGATCTATGGCTACACCTTC. Protein: CASSQARAGIYGYTF.